This T cell receptor (beta chain) appears in the sequencing data of a study of T-cell reconstitution after alpha-beta-depleted transplantation in children. There are a few counts of this clonotype. Its target is not known. Study-level results: Several hundred expanded graft clones reportedly supplied alpha-beta T cells about two months after transplant.

The germline CDR1 and CDR2 sequences are DFQATT and SNEGSKA (reference sequence). Trimming took 5 bases from V and 6 from J, leaving 16 bases between them. This CDR3 has 13 residues. Unique molecular identifiers were used to barcode this TCRbeta library. TCRdb called the PCR reads again in MiXCR, with one record for every CDR3 protein. Here the sample spans more than 400,000 distinct CDR3 sequences, 43% being singletons. This chain uses TRBV20-1 with TRBJ1-1; maybe TRBD1 (5 bases). Sample: PBMCs, taken before TCRalphabeta/CD19-depleted stem cell transplant. This clonotype was obtained from a girl aged 2 to 9 with aplastic anemia, due to receive a stem cell transplant. The CDR3 here is CSAGPGVWSEAFF. CDR3 nucleotide sequence: TGCAGTGCTGGCCCGGGGGTGTGGTCTGAAGCTTTCTTT.